This T cell receptor beta chain is from a study of blood T cell repertoires in COVID-19. As for the study in general: COVID-19 samples, acute and convalescent, were from the United States, Italy and Spain. T cells, B-cell-depleted T cells, or PBMCs provided the cDNA or gDNA that served as material.

This CDR3 spans 11 amino acids. V was clipped by 7 bases and J by 6 bases, with 9 bases between them. Germline CDR1 reads WSHSY; CDR2 reads SAAADI. Study processing details: Cell counts per sample came from amplifying reference gene primers. TCRdb keeps only in-frame clones here, not all; method: immunoSEQ multiplex PCR. D and trimming come from the DNA, and the V and J calls and clone size come from that table. The sample contains over 100,000 clones, about 80% of which appear only once. The chain combines TRBV10-2 with TRBJ1-1; D unclear. Sequenced sample: peripheral blood. The clonotype comes from an older woman with acute or convalescent COVID-19. CDR3 amino acids: CASISYPEAFF. CDR3 sequence (DNA): TGCGCCAGCATCTCGTATCCTGAAGCTTTCTTT.